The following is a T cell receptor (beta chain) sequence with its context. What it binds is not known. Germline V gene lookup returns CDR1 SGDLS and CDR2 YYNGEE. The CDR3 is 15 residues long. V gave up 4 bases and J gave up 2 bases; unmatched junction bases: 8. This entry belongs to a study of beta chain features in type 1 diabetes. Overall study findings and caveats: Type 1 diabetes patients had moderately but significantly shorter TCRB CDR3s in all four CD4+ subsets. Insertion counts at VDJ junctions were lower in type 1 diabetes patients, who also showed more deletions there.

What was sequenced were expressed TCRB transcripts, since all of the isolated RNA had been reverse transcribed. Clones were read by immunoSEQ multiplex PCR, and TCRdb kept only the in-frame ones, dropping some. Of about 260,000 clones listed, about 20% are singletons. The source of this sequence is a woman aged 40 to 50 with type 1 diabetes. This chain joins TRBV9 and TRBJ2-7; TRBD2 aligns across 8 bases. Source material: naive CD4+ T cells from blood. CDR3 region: CASSPLAGFTYEQYF. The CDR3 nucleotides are TGTGCCAGCAGCCCTCTAGCGGGCTTTACCTACGAGCAGTACTTC. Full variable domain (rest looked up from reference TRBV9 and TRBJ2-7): DSGVTQTPKHLITATGQRVTLRCSPRSGDLSVYWYQQSLDQGLQFLIQYYNGEERAKGNILERFSAQQFPDLHSELNLSSLELGDSALYFCASSPLAGFTYEQYFGPGTRLTVT.